Below, 25 T cell receptor beta chains from the same sample are listed, as sequenced in a study of cytomegalovirus exposure and HLA in healthy donors. This table comes from immunoSEQ multiplex PCR, and its TCRdb copy is limited to in-frame clones, with some not included. The sample has about 110,000 clones; around 95% are singletons. Sequences were obtained from PBMCs. These receptors came from a woman younger than 30 in good health and CMV-seronegative.

The V gene is TRBV2, the J gene TRBJ2-3, with 8 bases lining up with TRBD2. The junction had 15 bases not matched to a gene; V was cut back by 9 bases and J by 1 base. CDR1 is SNHLY, CDR2 FYNNEI, per germline. CDR3 length: 17 amino acids. CDR3 nucleotides: TGTGCCAGTCTTACACCCGGGGGGGGCGAAGGCACAGATACGCAGTATTTT. Translated, it gives CASLTPGGGEGTDTQYF.

The genes are TRBV21-1 and TRBJ2-7; the table's D call, TRBD1, has no DNA check behind it. TRBV21-1 represents a pseudogene. The CDR3 totals 15 residues. The CDR3 spells CASSKGGQEGDEQYF. The CDR3 nucleotides read TGTGCCAGCAGCAAAGGGGGACAGGAAGGAGACGAGCAGTACTTC.

The J gene is TRBJ1-1, the V gene TRBV30; the D is unclear. From germline, CDR1 is GTSNPN and CDR2 SVGIG (reference sequence). Trimming removed 1 base from V and 1 base from J, with 7 bases in between. This CDR3 has 13 residues. CDR3 bases: TGTGCCTGGAGTGGTCGGTGGAACACTGAAGCTTTCTTT. It codes for CAWSGRWNTEAFF. The full variable domain, completed using reference TRBV30 and TRBJ1-1, is SQTIHQWPATLVQPVGSPLSLECTVEGTSNPNLYWYRQAAGRGLQLLFYSVGIGQISSEVPQNLSASRPQDRQFILSSKKLLLSDSGFYLCAWSGRWNTEAFFGQGTRLTVV.

This chain links TRBV7-9 with TRBJ2-5; a weak D match, TRBD1 (6 bases). In germline, CDR1 is SEHNR, CDR2 FQNEAQ (reference sequence). With 5 bases removed from V and 3 bases from J, the gap between germline ends came to 19 bases. The CDR3 is 16 residues long. The CDR3, as DNA: TGTGCCAGCAGCGAAGGGATGTTGGCAGGGGAAGAGACCCAGTACTTC. Amino acid sequence: CASSEGMLAGEETQYF.

The J gene is TRBJ2-1, the V gene TRBV11-2, with 7 bases fitting TRBD2. From germline, CDR1 is SGHAT and CDR2 FQNNGV. J gave up 2 bases and V 4 bases, and 8 bases lay outside the gene matches. The length of the CDR3 is 16 residues. CDR3 DNA: TGTGCCAGCAGCTCAATCCGGGGGGTCCCCTACAATGAGCAGTTCTTC. Its translation is CASSSIRGVPYNEQFF.

The genes are TRBV29-1 and TRBJ1-5; 8 bases are shared with TRBD1. V dropped 5 bases and J dropped 5; count of bases not matched to a gene: 5. Germline V gives CDR1 SQVTM, CDR2 ANQGSEA. CDR3 size: 13 residues. CDR3 DNA sequence: TGCAGCGTTCTTGACAGGGGAGATCAGCCCCAGCATTTT. It is translated as CSVLDRGDQPQHF.

Turning to this clone: This same CDR3 is encoded by further DNA sequences in the sample. The rearrangement joins TRBV7-2 to TRBJ2-5, with unresolved D. The CDR3 is 13 residues long. Germline assignment: CDR1 SGHTA and CDR2 FQGNSA. V was clipped by 4 bases and J by 2 bases, with 8 bases between them. CDR3: CASSSRVQETQYF. Written as DNA, the CDR3 is TGTGCCAGCAGCTCACGCGTACAAGAGACCCAGTACTTC.

The rearrangement uses TRBV28 and TRBJ2-7, with 8 bases fitting TRBD1. Germline loops: CDR1 MDHEN, CDR2 SYDVKM. The ends lost 4 bases at V and 7 bases at J; junction bases unmatched: 3. The CDR3 is made up of 12 amino acids. CDR3 protein: CASSSRTGEQYF. CDR3 sequence (DNA): TGTGCCAGCAGTTCCCGGACAGGGGAGCAGTACTTC.

The chain links TRBV7-6 to TRBJ2-2; 10 bases match TRBD2. The CDR3 contains 15 residues. Germline-derived CDR1 and CDR2 are SGHVS and FNYEAQ. V trimming: 5 bases; J trimming: 6 bases; junction bases outside the gene matches: 6. Here the CDR3 reads CASSQSGGASGELFF. Here the CDR3 DNA reads TGTGCCAGCAGCCAGAGCGGGGGGGCGTCCGGGGAGCTGTTTTTT. The full variable domain, with the rest looked up from reference TRBV7-6 and TRBJ2-2, is GAGVSQSPRYKVTKRGQDVALRCDPISGHVSLYWYRQALGQGPEFLTYFNYEAQQDKSGLPNDRFSAERPEGSISTLTIQRTEQRDSAMYRCASSQSGGASGELFFGEGSRLTVL.

The chain couples TRBV14 to TRBJ2-3; 8 nucleotides line up with TRBD2. The germline V gene has CDR1 SGHDN and CDR2 FVKESK. The V gene end was trimmed by 0 bases and the J gene end by 1 base; junction bases not matched to a gene: 9. This CDR3 is built from 18 residues. CDR3 in amino acids: CASSQDQRVLAGTDTQYF. The CDR3 DNA sequence: TGTGCCAGCAGCCAAGATCAGAGGGTACTAGCGGGCACAGATACGCAGTATTTT.

This sequence joins TRBV12-2 and TRBJ1-5; no DNA check was done on the table's D call, TRBD1. TRBV12-2 is a documented pseudogene. The CDR3 has 15 amino acids. CDR3 nucleotides: TGTGCAAGTCGCTGCGGACAGGGGGCAAGGCAGCCCCAGCATTTT. Its translation: CASRCGQGARQPQHF.

This chain connects TRBV18 to TRBJ1-6; 8 nucleotides align to TRBD1. Germline V gives CDR1 KGHSH, CDR2 LQKENI. The CDR3 has 14 residues. V gave up 6 bases and J gave up 8 bases; unmatched junction bases: 6. For the CDR3, the DNA is TGTGCCAGCTCGCCCGGGACAGGCGATTCACCCCTCCACTTT. This sequence encodes CASSPGTGDSPLHF.

The V gene is TRBV4-3, the J gene TRBJ2-4; TRBD1 matches at 9 bases. This CDR3 is 15 amino acids long. Germline V lookup: CDR1 LGHNA, CDR2 YSLEER. V shed 5 bases, J shed 1 base, and the junction held 3 bases outside the gene matches. The CDR3 nucleotides are TGCGCCAGCAGCGAAGGACAGGGGGCCAAAAACATTCAGTACTTC. Amino acids: CASSEGQGAKNIQYF.

With respect to this clone: Compared with germline, one end of the junction differs, possibly owing to a read error. This specimen includes other DNA sequences encoding the same CDR3. J is TRBJ2-3 and V is TRBV29-1; 8 bases match TRBD2. This CDR3 is 16 amino acids long. Germline assignment: CDR1 SQVTM and CDR2 ANQGSEA. The CDR3 spells CSVEDPLAVSTDTQYF. In DNA, the CDR3 is TGCAGCGTTGAAGATCCACTAGCGGTTAGCACAGATACGCAGTATTTC.

This rearrangement joins TRBV21-1 to TRBJ2-1; TRBD1 is the table's D call and was not checked against the DNA. TRBV21-1 is an annotated pseudogene. The CDR3 is 15 residues long. This CDR3 reads CASSNQGQVYNEQFF. CDR3 sequence (DNA): TGTGCCAGCAGCAATCAGGGACAGGTGTACAATGAGCAGTTCTTC.

This chain joins TRBV6-5 and TRBJ1-1, with D hard to call. The CDR3 extends over 14 amino acids. Trimming removed 8 bases at V and 5 bases at J, with 18 bases between. Germline V gives CDR1 MNHEY, CDR2 SVGAGI. The CDR3 is CASFGGPRGTEAFF. CDR3 DNA sequence: TGTGCCAGCTTTGGAGGGCCCCGGGGTACTGAAGCTTTCTTT.

The J gene is TRBJ1-5, the V gene TRBV21-1; the table gives TRBD1 as D, unverified against the DNA. TRBV21-1 corresponds to a pseudogene. The CDR3 length is 18 residues. The chain's CDR3 is CASSKRDSRSSIDQPQHF. CDR3 DNA: TGTGCCAGCAGCAAAAGGGACAGCCGGTCGTCGATCGATCAGCCCCAGCATTTT.

The chain employs TRBV30 and TRBJ2-5; tentatively, D is TRBD1 (6 bases). V gave up 4 bases and J gave up 2 bases, with 8 bases separating them. The CDR3 covers 12 residues. Germline V CDR1 and CDR2: GTSNPN, SVGIG (reference sequence). CDR3 in DNA: TGTGCCTGGACGAGGGGGCAAGAGACCCAGTACTTC. This gives the protein CAWTRGQETQYF.

The chain links TRBV7-9 to TRBJ2-7; a possible D gene is TRBD2 (6 bases). This CDR3 region has 12 residues. V was clipped by 8 bases and J by 1 base, with 9 bases between them. Per the germline V gene, CDR1 is SEHNR and CDR2 is FQNEAQ (reference sequence). The CDR3 nucleotides read TGTGCCAGCGGGCGGGATTCCTACGAGCAGTACTTC. It yields the protein CASGRDSYEQYF.

This rearrangement joins TRBV9 to TRBJ2-1; D is ambiguous. This CDR3 has 15 residues. The germline gives CDR1 SGDLS, CDR2 YYNGEE. Deletions cut 4 bases from V and 0 bases from J, with 11 bases between. This CDR3 reads CASSPYPSSYNEQFF. CDR3 coding DNA: TGTGCCAGCAGCCCCTACCCGAGCTCCTACAATGAGCAGTTCTTC. The whole variable domain, remainder taken from reference TRBV9 and TRBJ2-1, is DSGVTQTPKHLITATGQRVTLRCSPRSGDLSVYWYQQSLDQGLQFLIQYYNGEERAKGNILERFSAQQFPDLHSELNLSSLELGDSALYFCASSPYPSSYNEQFFGPGTRLTVL.

The chain uses TRBV7-9 and TRBJ2-5; tentatively, D is TRBD2 (6 bases). Trimming stripped 1 base from V and 2 bases from J, with 14 bases between. Germline V gene lookup returns CDR1 SEHNR and CDR2 FQNEAQ (reference sequence). This CDR3 spans 16 amino acids. CDR3 in amino acids: CASSLESGRPQETQYF. The CDR3 nucleotides read TGTGCCAGCAGCTTAGAGAGCGGGCGGCCACAAGAGACCCAGTACTTC.

The chain is built from TRBV2 and TRBJ2-1; D gene ambiguous. CDR1 and CDR2 from the germline V gene are SNHLY and FYNNEI. There are 11 residues in the CDR3. Between the trimmed V and J ends, which lost 5 bases and 5 bases, there was a span of 4 bases. The CDR3 reads CASSRDNEQFF. CDR3 nucleotides: TGTGCCAGCAGTCGAGACAATGAGCAGTTCTTC.

This chain uses TRBV4-2 with TRBJ2-7, with 9 bases fitting TRBD2. The length of the CDR3 is 16 residues. V dropped 1 base and J dropped 4; count of bases not matched to a gene: 8. Germline CDR1 is LGHNA and CDR2 is YNFKEQ. CDR3 coding DNA: TGTGCCAGCAGCCAAGTGGTGACTAGCGGATCGTACGAGCAGTACTTC. This gives the protein CASSQVVTSGSYEQYF.

The chain combines TRBV6-6 with TRBJ1-2; a possible D gene is TRBD1 (5 bases). This CDR3 comprises 14 residues. CDR1 MNHNY and CDR2 SVGAGI come from the germline V gene (reference sequence). V was shortened by 5 bases and J by 4 bases, with 14 bases between the two germline ends. In DNA, the CDR3 is TGTGCCAGCAGTAAGGCGGGGGTACTCTATGGCTACACCTTC. This encodes CASSKAGVLYGYTF.

The CDR3 is CASSKNRGDYGYTF. The CDR3 nucleotides are TGTGCCAGCAGCAAGAACAGGGGGGACTATGGCTACACCTTC. The V gene is TRBV5-4, the J gene TRBJ1-2, with 8 bases identical to TRBD1. Germline CDR1 reads SGHNT; CDR2 reads YYREEE (reference sequence). This CDR3 is built from 14 residues. Trimming removed 4 bases from V and 3 bases from J; junction bases left unmatched: 5.